Listed below are T cell receptor beta chains from one sample, sequenced in a study of OX40 agonist ivuxolimab in advanced cancers. Profiling relied on immunoSEQ multiplex PCR, and the TCRdb table lists in-frame clones only, not all of them. The sample has about 42,000 clones, around 84% seen once; the top ten hold roughly a fifth. This specimen consisted of CD4+ or CD8+ T cells sorted from blood, obtained in a trial of the OX40 agonist ivuxolimab. The receptors derive from an adult with an advanced solid tumor such as melanoma, head and neck, liver or kidney cancer. Both conserved end residues are part of each CDR3. The D gene is left open where the match is weak. Clone size is given for some rows only: seen once, a few or many times, or a class if the clone is expanded.

d_gene | j_gene | v_gene | abundance | CDR3nt | CDR3aa
TRBD1 | TRBJ1-6 | TRBV11-2 | . | TGTGCCAGCAGCTCTCGACAGGGCGGCTATAATTCACCCCTCCACTTT | CASSSRQGGYNSPLHF
. | TRBJ2-2 | TRBV18 | . | TGTGCCAGCCCATGGGACACCGGGGAGCTGTTTTTT | CASPWDTGELFF
. | TRBJ2-1 | TRBV7-2 | . | TGTGCCAGCAGCTCGTTCAAGGCAGGGAAATACAATGAGCAGTTCTTC | CASSSFKAGKYNEQFF
. | TRBJ2-3 | TRBV25-1 | . | TGTGCCAGCAGTGAAGCTCAGAGCACAGATACGCAGTATTTT | CASSEAQSTDTQYF
. | TRBJ2-3 | TRBV29-1 | . | TGCAGCGTTGATGTCCTGGCAGATACGCAGTATTTT | CSVDVLADTQYF
. | TRBJ1-4 | TRBV7-9 | . | TGTGCCAGCAGCTTTGCAGGGGCAAATGAAAAACTGTTTTTT | CASSFAGANEKLFF
TRBD1 | TRBJ1-4 | TRBV6-1 | . | TGTGCCAGCAGTTGGGACAGGGGGGAGGAAAAACTGTTTTTT | CASSWDRGEEKLFF
TRBD2 | TRBJ2-5 | TRBV5-1 | . | TGCGCCAGCAGCTTCCCTAGCGGGGGGCCGGCCGAAGAGACCCAGTACTTC | CASSFPSGGPAEETQYF
TRBD1 | TRBJ1-5 | TRBV5-5 | . | TGTGCCAGCAGCCCCCGGACAGGGGCAGGTCAGCCCCAGCATTTT | CASSPRTGAGQPQHF
TRBD1 | TRBJ1-6 | TRBV6-5 | once | TGTGCCAGCAGTTTCCCCCGACAGGGCGATAATTCACCCCTCCACTTT | CASSFPRQGDNSPLHF